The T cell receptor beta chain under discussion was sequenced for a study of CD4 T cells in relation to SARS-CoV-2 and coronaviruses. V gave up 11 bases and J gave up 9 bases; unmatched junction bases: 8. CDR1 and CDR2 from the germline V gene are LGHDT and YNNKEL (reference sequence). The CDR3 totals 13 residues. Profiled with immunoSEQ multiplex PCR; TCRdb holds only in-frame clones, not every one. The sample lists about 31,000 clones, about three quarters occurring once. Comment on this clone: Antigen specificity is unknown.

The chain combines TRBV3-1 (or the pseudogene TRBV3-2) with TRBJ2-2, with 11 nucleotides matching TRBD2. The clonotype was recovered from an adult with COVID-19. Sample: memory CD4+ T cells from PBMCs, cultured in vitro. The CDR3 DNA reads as TGTGCCGTCGCGGGACTAGCGGCCCGGGAGCTGTTTTTT. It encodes CAVAGLAARELFF.